This T cell receptor beta chain was sequenced for a study of cytomegalovirus exposure and HLA in healthy donors. The PCR had 60 Vbeta and 13 Jbeta primers. Original processing methods: The authors later counted roughly 77 million unique TCR beta chains, 9.5 million to 13 million of them shared. The table came from immunoSEQ multiplex PCR; TCRdb's copy has only in-frame clones and leaves some out. V, J and clone size are those of that table, while D and trimming were read from the DNA. Of about 200,000 clones detected, approximately 82% appear once; the ten largest clones hold 0.63%. Study results and caveats: Sequences of the TCR beta chain were said to predict the HLA-A and HLA-B alleles of most subjects accurately.

V lost 6 bases, J lost 6 bases, and 5 bases stayed unmatched. Germline lookup yields CDR1 KGHSH and CDR2 LQKENI. The CDR3 contains 13 residues. Note on this clone: Its specificity is not known.

The chain combines TRBV18 with TRBJ1-2; 9 positions agree with TRBD1. Material for sequencing was PBMCs. This clonotype originated in a young man in good health and CMV-seronegative. The CDR3: CASSWTGEDGYTF. The CDR3 coding sequence is TGTGCCAGCTCCTGGACAGGGGAGGATGGCTACACCTTC.